The source of this TCR beta chain is a study of T cells in women clearing cervical HPV infection. At the level of the study: HLA type stays a possible confounder, typing being limited. General observations from the study: TRBV6-7 abundance was lower in cases than controls (around 0.1% versus 0.15%).

V was clipped by 6 bases and J by 7 bases, with 21 bases between them. CDR1 KGHSH and CDR2 LQKENI come from the germline V gene. This CDR3 contains 15 residues. Regarding this clone: Its cognate antigen is unknown. The read comes to an end 3 residues before the CDR3 does, leaving the germline J gene to fill in the end.

Some clones are missing from TCRdb's copy, which holds only in-frame ones; the method was immunoSEQ multiplex PCR. Its table records about 9,200 clones. Dot-blot hybridization genotyped cervical HPV amplified with MY09/MY11 PCR. Specimen: blood buffy coat. The chain combines TRBV18 with TRBJ1-2, with a tentative D call TRBD1 (5 bases). The receptor was isolated from a woman aged 18 to 75 with a cervical HPV16 infection that either progressed to CIN3+ or cleared (not recorded which). The chain's CDR3 is CASSPIQTGVAGYTF. The part of the CDR3 DNA that was read is TGTGCCAGCTCCCCTATTCAGACGGGGGTAGCTGGC. Drawing the rest from reference TRBV18 and TRBJ1-2, the complete variable domain is NAGVMQNPRHLVRRRGQEARLRCSPMKGHSHVYWYRQLPEEGLKFMVYLQKENIIDESGMPKERFSAEFPKEGPSILRIQQVVRGDSAAYFCASSPIQTGVAGYTFGSGTRLTVV.